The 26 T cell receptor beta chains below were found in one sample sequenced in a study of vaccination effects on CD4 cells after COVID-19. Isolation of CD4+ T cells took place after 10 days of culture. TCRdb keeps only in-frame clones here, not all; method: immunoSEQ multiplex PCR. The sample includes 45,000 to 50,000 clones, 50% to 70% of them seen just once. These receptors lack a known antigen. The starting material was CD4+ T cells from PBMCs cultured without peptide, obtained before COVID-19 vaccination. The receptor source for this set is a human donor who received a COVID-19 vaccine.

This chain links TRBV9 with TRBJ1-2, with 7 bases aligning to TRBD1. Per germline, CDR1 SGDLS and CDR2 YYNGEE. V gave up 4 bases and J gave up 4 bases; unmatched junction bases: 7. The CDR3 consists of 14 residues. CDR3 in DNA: TGTGCCAGCAGCCCAGACAGGGTTCCCTATGGCTACACCTTC. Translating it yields CASSPDRVPYGYTF.

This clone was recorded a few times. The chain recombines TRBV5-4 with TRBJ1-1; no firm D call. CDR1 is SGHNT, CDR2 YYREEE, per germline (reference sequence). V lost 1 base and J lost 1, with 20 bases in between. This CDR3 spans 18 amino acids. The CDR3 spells CASSLSIRTYKGNTEAFF. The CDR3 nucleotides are TGTGCCAGCAGCTTGAGTATCCGGACTTACAAGGGGAACACTGAAGCTTTCTTT.

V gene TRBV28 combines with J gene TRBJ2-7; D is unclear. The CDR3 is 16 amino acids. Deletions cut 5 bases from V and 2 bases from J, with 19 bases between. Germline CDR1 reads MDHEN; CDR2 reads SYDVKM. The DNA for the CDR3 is TGTGCCAGCAGTCCACCCCCCGGGCAGAAGACCTACGAGCAGTACTTC. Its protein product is CASSPPPGQKTYEQYF.

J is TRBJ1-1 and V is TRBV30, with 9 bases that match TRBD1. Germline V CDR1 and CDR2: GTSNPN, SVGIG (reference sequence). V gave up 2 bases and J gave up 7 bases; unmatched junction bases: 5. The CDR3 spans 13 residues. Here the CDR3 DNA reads TGTGCCTGGAGTTTAGGGACAGGGTTTGAAGCTTTCTTT. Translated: CAWSLGTGFEAFF.

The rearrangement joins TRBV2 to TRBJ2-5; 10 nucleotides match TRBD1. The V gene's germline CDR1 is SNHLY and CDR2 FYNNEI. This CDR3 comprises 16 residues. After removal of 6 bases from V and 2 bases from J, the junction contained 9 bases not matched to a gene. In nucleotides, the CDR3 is TGTGCCAGCAGGGCCCTCGGACAGGGGGGGCAAGAGACCCAGTACTTC. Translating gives CASRALGQGGQETQYF. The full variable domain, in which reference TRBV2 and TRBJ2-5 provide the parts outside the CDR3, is EPEVTQTPSHQVTQMGQEVILRCVPISNHLYFYWYRQILGQKVEFLVSFYNNEISEKSEIFDDQFSVERPDGSNFTLKIRSTKLEDSAMYFCASRALGQGGQETQYFGPGTRLLVL.

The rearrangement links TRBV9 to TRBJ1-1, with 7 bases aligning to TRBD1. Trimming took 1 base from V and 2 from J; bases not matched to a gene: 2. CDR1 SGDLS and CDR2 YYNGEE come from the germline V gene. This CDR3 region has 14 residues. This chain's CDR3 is CASSVRQGNTEAFF. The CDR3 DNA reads TGTGCCAGCAGCGTACGACAGGGCAACACTGAAGCTTTCTTT. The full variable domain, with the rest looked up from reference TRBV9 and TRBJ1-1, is DSGVTQTPKHLITATGQRVTLRCSPRSGDLSVYWYQQSLDQGLQFLIQYYNGEERAKGNILERFSAQQFPDLHSELNLSSLELGDSALYFCASSVRQGNTEAFFGQGTRLTVV.

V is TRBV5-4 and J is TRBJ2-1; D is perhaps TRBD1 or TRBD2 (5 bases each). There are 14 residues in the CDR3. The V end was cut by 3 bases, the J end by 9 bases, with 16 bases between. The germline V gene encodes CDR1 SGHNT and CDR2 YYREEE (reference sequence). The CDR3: CASSSPGPMVEQFF. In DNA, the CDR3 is TGTGCCAGCAGCTCTCCGGGGCCGATGGTTGAGCAGTTCTTC.

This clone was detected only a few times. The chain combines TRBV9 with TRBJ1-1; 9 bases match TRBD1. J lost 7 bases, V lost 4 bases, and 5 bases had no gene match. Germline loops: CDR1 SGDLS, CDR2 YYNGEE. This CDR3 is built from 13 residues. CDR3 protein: CASSRQGGDEAFF. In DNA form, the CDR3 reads TGTGCCAGCAGCCGACAGGGGGGAGATGAAGCTTTCTTT. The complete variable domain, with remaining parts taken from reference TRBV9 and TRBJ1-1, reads DSGVTQTPKHLITATGQRVTLRCSPRSGDLSVYWYQQSLDQGLQFLIQYYNGEERAKGNILERFSAQQFPDLHSELNLSSLELGDSALYFCASSRQGGDEAFFGQGTRLTVV.

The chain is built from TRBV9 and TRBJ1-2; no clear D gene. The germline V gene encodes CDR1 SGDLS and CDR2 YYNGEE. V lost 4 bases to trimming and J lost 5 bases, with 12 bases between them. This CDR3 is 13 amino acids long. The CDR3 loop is CASSPDGLYGYTF. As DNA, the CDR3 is TGTGCCAGCAGCCCGGACGGCCTGTATGGCTACACCTTC. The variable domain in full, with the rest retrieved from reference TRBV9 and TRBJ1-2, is DSGVTQTPKHLITATGQRVTLRCSPRSGDLSVYWYQQSLDQGLQFLIQYYNGEERAKGNILERFSAQQFPDLHSELNLSSLELGDSALYFCASSPDGLYGYTFGSGTRLTVV.

CDR3 nucleotide sequence: TGTGCCAGCTCACCAGATGCGAAAGACAACTATGGCTACACCTTC. Residues: CASSPDAKDNYGYTF. V usage is TRBV18 and J usage is TRBJ1-2; D gene unclear. The CDR3 consists of 15 residues. Germline V gene sequence: CDR1 KGHSH, CDR2 LQKENI. Trimming pared 2 bases from V and 2 bases from J, leaving 12 bases between.

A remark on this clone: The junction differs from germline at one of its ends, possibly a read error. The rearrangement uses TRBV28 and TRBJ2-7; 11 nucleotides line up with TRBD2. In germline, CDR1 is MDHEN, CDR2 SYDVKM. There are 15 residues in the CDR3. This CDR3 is CACRPSGRNLYEQYF. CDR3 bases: TGTGCCTGCAGGCCTAGCGGGAGGAATTTGTACGAGCAGTACTTC.

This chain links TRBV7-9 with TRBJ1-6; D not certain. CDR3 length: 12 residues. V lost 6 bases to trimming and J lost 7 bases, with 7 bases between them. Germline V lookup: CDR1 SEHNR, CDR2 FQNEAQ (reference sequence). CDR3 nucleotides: TGTGCCAGCAGTCCACCAAATTCACCCCTCCACTTT. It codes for CASSPPNSPLHF. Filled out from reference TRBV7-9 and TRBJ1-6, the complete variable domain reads DTGVSQNPRHKITKRGQNVTFRCDPISEHNRLYWYRQTLGQGPEFLTYFQNEAQLEKSRLLSDRFSAERPKGSFSTLEIQRTEQGDSAMYLCASSPPNSPLHFGNGTRLTVT.

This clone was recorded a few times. The CDR3 sequence: CSVSGGDTIYF. CDR3 coding DNA: TGCAGCGTGTCAGGGGGGGACACCATATATTTT. This chain uses TRBV29-1 with TRBJ1-3, with 7 bases identical to TRBD1. Germline loops: CDR1 SQVTM, CDR2 ANQGSEA. This CDR3 spans 11 amino acids. After removal of 6 bases from V and 8 bases from J, the junction contained 4 bases not matched to a gene.

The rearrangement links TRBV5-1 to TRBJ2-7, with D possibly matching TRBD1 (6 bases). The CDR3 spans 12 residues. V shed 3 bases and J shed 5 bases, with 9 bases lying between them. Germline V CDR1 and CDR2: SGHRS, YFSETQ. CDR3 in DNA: TGCGCCAGCAGCTCTGACAGGAACGAGCAGTACTTC. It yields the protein CASSSDRNEQYF.

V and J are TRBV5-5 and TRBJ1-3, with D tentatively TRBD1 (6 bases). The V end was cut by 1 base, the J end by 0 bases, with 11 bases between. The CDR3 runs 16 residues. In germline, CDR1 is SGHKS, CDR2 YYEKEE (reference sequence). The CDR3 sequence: CASSLKTGPSGNTIYF. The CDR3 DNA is TGTGCCAGCAGCTTGAAAACAGGGCCCTCTGGAAACACCATATATTTT.

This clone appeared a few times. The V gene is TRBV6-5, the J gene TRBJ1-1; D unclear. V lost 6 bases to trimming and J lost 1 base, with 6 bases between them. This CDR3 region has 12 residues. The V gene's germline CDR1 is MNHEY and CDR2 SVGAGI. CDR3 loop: CASSQTNTEAFF. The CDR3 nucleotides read TGTGCCAGCAGCCAGACGAACACTGAAGCTTTCTTT.

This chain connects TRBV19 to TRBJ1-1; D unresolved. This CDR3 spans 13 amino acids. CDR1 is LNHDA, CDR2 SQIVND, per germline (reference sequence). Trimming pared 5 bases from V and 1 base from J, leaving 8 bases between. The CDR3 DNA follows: TGTGCCAGTAGTTTTCACGGGAACACTGAAGCTTTCTTT. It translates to CASSFHGNTEAFF.

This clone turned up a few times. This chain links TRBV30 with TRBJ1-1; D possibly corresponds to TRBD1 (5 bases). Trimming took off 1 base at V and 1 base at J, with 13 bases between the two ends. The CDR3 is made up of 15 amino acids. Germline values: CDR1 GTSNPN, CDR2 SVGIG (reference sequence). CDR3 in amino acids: CAWSALRVGNTEAFF. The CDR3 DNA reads TGTGCCTGGAGTGCCCTCAGGGTCGGGAACACTGAAGCTTTCTTT.

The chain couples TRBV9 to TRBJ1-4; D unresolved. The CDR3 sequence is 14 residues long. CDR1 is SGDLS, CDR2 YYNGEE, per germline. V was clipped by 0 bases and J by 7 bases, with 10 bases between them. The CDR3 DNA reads TGTGCCAGCAGCGTAGATCAGTCGGGTGAAAAACTGTTTTTT. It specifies CASSVDQSGEKLFF.

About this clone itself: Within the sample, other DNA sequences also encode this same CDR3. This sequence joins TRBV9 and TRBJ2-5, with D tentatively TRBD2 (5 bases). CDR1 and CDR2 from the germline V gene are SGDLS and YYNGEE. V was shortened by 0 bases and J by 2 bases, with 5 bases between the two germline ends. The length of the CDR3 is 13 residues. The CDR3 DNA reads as TGTGCCAGCAGCGTAGGAGGGCAAGAGACCCAGTACTTC. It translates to CASSVGGQETQYF.

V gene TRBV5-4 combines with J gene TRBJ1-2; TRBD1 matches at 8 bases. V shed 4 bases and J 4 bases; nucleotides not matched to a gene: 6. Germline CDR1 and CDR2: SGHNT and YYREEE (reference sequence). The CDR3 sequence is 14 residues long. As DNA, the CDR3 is TGTGCCAGCAGCCTAAGACAGGGGAGCTATGGCTACACCTTC. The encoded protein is CASSLRQGSYGYTF.

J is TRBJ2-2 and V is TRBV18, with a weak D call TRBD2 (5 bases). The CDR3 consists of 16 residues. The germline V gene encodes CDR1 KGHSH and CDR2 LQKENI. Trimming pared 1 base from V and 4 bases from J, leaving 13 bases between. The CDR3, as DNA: TGTGCCAGCTCACCACTTTTCGGAGGAGGCACCGGGGAGCTGTTTTTT. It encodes CASSPLFGGGTGELFF.

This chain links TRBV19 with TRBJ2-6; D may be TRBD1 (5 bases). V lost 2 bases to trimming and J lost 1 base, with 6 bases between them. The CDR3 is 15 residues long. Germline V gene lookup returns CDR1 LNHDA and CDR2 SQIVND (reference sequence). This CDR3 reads CASSIRTSGANVLTF. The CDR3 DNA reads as TGTGCCAGTAGTATACGGACATCTGGGGCCAACGTCCTGACTTTC.

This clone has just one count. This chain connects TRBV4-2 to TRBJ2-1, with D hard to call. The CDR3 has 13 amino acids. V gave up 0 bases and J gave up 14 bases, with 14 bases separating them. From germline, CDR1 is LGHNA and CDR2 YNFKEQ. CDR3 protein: CASSQEGPGWKFF. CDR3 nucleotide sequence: TGTGCCAGCAGCCAAGAAGGTCCGGGTTGGAAGTTCTTC.

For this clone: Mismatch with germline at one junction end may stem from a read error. The chain's CDR3 is CASSPGRLAGRDEQFF. The CDR3 region has the DNA TGTGCTAGCAGCCCGGGGCGACTAGCGGGAAGGGATGAGCAGTTCTTC. The rearrangement links TRBV7-7 to TRBJ2-1; the match to TRBD2 covers 11 bases. Germline V lookup: CDR1 SSHAT, CDR2 FNYEAQ (reference sequence). This CDR3 contains 16 residues.

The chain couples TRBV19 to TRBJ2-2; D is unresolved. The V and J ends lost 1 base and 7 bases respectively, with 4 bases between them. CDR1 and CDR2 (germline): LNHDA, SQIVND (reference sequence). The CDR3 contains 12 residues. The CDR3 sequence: CASSIGIGELFF. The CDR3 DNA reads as TGTGCCAGTAGTATAGGTATCGGGGAGCTGTTTTTT.